What follows are 14 T cell receptor beta chains derived from one specimen sequenced in a study of T cells after yellow fever vaccination. TCRdb fed the 5' RACE reads into MiXCR, producing one record per CDR3 protein. This table holds under 200,000 distinct CDR3 sequences, 11% found once. Sequenced material: CD8+ T cells sorted from PBMCs, taken 15 days after the yellow fever booster vaccination. The receptors here all came from a man between 18 and 35 years old who received the YFV17D yellow fever vaccine.

The V gene is TRBV4-1, the J gene TRBJ2-7, with 7 bases fitting TRBD1. V shed 2 bases and J 2 bases; nucleotides not matched to a gene: 6. CDR3 size: 15 residues. Germline CDR1 reads MGHRA; CDR2 reads YSYEKL. The CDR3 nucleotides read TGCGCCAGCAGCCAACGGGACAGTTTGACCTACGAGCAGTACTTC. Translating it yields CASSQRDSLTYEQYF.

This clonotype has a handful of counts. The J gene is TRBJ2-2, the V gene TRBV9; D not certain. Germline V lookup: CDR1 SGDLS, CDR2 YYNGEE. With 3 bases removed from V and 3 bases from J, the gap between germline ends came to 9 bases. This CDR3 has 14 residues. The CDR3 reads CASSEDPDTGELFF. Here the CDR3 DNA reads TGTGCCAGCAGCGAGGACCCGGACACCGGGGAGCTGTTTTTT.

This rearrangement joins TRBV29-1 to TRBJ2-1; 11 positions match TRBD2. The CDR3 runs to 17 residues. Per the germline V gene, CDR1 is SQVTM and CDR2 is ANQGSEA. With V trimmed by 1 base and J by 3 bases, 8 bases remained unmatched. As DNA, the CDR3 is TGCAGCGTTGAAGCATTCACTAGCGGGGGTTTCTACAATGAGCAGTTCTTC. It is translated as CSVEAFTSGGFYNEQFF.

There are a few counts of this clonotype. V and J are TRBV12-3 or TRBV12-4 and TRBJ2-7; possibly TRBD1 for D (5 bases). V dropped 6 bases and J dropped 2 bases, with 11 bases sitting between them. The CDR3 sequence is 13 residues long. The CDR3 bases are TGTGCCAGCAGATACGGACACACCTACGAGCAGTACTTC. It encodes CASRYGHTYEQYF.

This chain links TRBV6-2 or TRBV6-3 with TRBJ1-1; D not resolved. Germline CDR1 and CDR2: MNHEY and SVGEGT. The CDR3 length is 12 residues. Trimming took off 2 bases at V and 4 bases at J, with 5 bases between the two ends. CDR3 coding DNA: TGTGCCAGCAGTTACGGCGCCACTGAAGCTTTCTTT. Translated: CASSYGATEAFF.

This clonotype appeared many times. The V and J genes are TRBV29-1 and TRBJ2-2, with D uncertain. The CDR3 totals 12 residues. Trimming pared 6 bases from V and 3 bases from J, leaving 8 bases between. CDR1 and CDR2 from the germline V gene are SQVTM and ANQGSEA. CDR3 DNA: TGCAGCGTGGACGACTACACCGGGGAGCTGTTTTTT. This gives the protein CSVDDYTGELFF.

The chain recombines TRBV6-2 or TRBV6-3 with TRBJ2-7; 7 bases fit TRBD1. Germline trimming cut 9 bases from V and 2 bases from J; bases unmatched to any gene: 13. The germline gives CDR1 MNHEY, CDR2 SVGEGT. This CDR3 region has 15 residues. This chain's CDR3 is CASTTPGQITYEQYF. Written as DNA, the CDR3 is TGTGCCAGTACAACCCCGGGACAGATCACCTACGAGCAGTACTTC.

The CDR3 coding sequence is TGTGCCAGCACCATGTCAGGGGGCCTCGAGCAGTACGTC. Translated: CASTMSGGLEQYV. J is TRBJ2-7 and V is TRBV28; 8 bases fit TRBD1. The V gene end was trimmed by 7 bases and the J gene end by 6 bases; junction bases not matched to a gene: 8. The CDR3 contains 13 residues. CDR1 is MDHEN and CDR2 is SYDVKM in the germline V gene.

The chain uses TRBV4-1 and TRBJ2-7, with D perhaps being TRBD1 or TRBD2 (6 bases each). CDR1 and CDR2 from the germline V gene are MGHRA and YSYEKL. The CDR3 is 14 amino acids. V gave up 0 bases and J gave up 4 bases, with 10 bases separating them. CDR3 DNA: TGCGCCAGCAGCCAAGAAATAGGGGGGTACGAGCAGTACGTC. It translates to CASSQEIGGYEQYV.

The chain employs TRBV14 and TRBJ2-2; D gene ambiguous. The length of the CDR3 is 15 residues. From germline, CDR1 is SGHDN and CDR2 FVKESK. V was pared by 5 bases and J by 3 bases, with 13 bases between. The CDR3 DNA follows: TGTGCCAGCAGCGCACGTGACACATACACCGGGGAGCTGTTTTTT. It is translated as CASSARDTYTGELFF.

This clonotype was counted a few times. V and J are TRBV9 and TRBJ2-3; D remains unclear. The V end lost 0 bases, the J end lost 13 bases, and 12 bases lay between the germline ends. The CDR3 totals 12 residues. Germline assignment: CDR1 SGDLS and CDR2 YYNGEE. CDR3: CASSVEGSEKYF. CDR3 in DNA: TGTGCCAGCAGCGTAGAGGGCAGTGAGAAGTATTTT.

The sample holds a few counts of this clonotype. The chain has TRBV5-1 and TRBJ2-3, with a tentative D call TRBD2 (6 bases). This CDR3 region has 15 residues. V was pared by 9 bases and J by 1 base, with 18 bases between. Per the germline V gene, CDR1 is SGHRS and CDR2 is YFSETQ. This CDR3 is CATHGGVGGTDTQYF. The CDR3 DNA reads as TGCGCCACCCACGGAGGGGTGGGGGGCACAGATACGCAGTATTTT.

There are a few counts of this clonotype. V is TRBV12-3 or TRBV12-4 and J is TRBJ1-1; a weak D match, TRBD1 (6 bases). The length of the CDR3 is 15 residues. The germline V and J ends were trimmed by 3 bases and 8 bases, with 19 bases remaining between them. CDR3 region: CASSLFGGRASEAFF. The CDR3 DNA follows: TGTGCCAGCAGTTTGTTCGGGGGCCGTGCTTCCGAAGCTTTCTTT.

The CDR3 is CASSPGRYEQYF. In DNA, the CDR3 is TGTGCCAGCAGTCCAGGCCGCTACGAGCAGTACTTC. The V gene is TRBV6-5, the J gene TRBJ2-7; D is ambiguous. The CDR3 contains 12 residues. CDR1 MNHEY and CDR2 SVGAGI come from the germline V gene. The ends were cut back, 5 bases at V and 3 bases at J, with 8 bases in the middle.